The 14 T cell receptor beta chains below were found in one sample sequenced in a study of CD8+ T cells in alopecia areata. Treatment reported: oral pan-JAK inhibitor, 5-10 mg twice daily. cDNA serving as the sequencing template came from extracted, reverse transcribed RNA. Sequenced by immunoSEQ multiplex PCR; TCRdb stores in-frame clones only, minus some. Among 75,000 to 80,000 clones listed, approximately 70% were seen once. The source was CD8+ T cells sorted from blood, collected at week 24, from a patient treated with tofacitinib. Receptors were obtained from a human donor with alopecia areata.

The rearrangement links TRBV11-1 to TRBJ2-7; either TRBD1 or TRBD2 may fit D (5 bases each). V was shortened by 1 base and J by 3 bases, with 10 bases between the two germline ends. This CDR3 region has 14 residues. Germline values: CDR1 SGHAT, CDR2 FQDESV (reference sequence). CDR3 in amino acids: CASSLESGRYEQYF. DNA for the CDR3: TGTGCCAGCAGCTTAGAGTCGGGACGCTACGAGCAGTACTTC.

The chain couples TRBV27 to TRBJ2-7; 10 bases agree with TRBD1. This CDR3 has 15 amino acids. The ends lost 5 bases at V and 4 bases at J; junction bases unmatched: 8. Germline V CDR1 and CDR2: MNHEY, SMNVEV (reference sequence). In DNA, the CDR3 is TGTGCCAGCAGTGATGCGGGGACAGGGGTTTACGAGCAGTACTTC. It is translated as CASSDAGTGVYEQYF.

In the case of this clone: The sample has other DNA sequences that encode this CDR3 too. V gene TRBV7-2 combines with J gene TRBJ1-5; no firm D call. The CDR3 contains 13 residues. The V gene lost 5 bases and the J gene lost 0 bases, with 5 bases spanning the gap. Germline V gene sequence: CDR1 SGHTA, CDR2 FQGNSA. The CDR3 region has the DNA TGTGCCAGCAGCCCATATAGCAATCAGCCCCAGCATTTT. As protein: CASSPYSNQPQHF.

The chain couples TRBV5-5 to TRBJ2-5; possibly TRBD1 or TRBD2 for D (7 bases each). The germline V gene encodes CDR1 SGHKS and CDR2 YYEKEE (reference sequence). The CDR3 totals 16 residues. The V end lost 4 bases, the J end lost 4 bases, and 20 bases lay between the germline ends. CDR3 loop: CASSVGTAGLLETQYF. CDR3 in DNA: TGTGCCAGCAGCGTCGGGACAGCGGGACTATTAGAGACCCAGTACTTC.

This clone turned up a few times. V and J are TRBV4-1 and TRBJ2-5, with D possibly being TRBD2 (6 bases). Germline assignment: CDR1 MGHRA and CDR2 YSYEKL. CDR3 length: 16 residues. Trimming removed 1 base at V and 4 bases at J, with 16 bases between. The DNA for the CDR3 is TGCGCCAGCAGCCAAGCCCAGACGGGGGACCGAGAGACCCAGTACTTC. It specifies CASSQAQTGDRETQYF.

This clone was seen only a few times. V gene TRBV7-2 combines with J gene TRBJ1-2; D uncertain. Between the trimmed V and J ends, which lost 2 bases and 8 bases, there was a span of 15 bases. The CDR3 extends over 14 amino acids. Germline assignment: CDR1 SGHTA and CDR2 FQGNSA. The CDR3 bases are TGTGCCAGCAGCTTACTCCGCCGAAATAGAGGCTACACCTTC. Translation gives CASSLLRRNRGYTF.

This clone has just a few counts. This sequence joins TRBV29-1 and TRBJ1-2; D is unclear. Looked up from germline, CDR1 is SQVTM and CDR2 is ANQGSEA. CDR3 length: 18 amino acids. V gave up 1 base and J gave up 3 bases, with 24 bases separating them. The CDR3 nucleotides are TGCAGCGTTGAAGGGTACTCGTCAACACGTGGGGTTGACTATGGCTACACCTTC. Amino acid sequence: CSVEGYSSTRGVDYGYTF. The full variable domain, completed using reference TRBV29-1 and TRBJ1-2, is SAVISQKPSRDICQRGTSLTIQCQVDSQVTMMFWYRQQPGQSLTLIATANQGSEATYESGFVIDKFPISRPNLTFSTLTVSNMSPEDSSIYLCSVEGYSSTRGVDYGYTFGSGTRLTVV.

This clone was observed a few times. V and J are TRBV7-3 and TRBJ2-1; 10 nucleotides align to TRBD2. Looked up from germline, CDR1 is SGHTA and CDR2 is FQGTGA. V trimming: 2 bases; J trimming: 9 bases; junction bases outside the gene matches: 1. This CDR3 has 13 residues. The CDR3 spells CASSLPSGGEQFF. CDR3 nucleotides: TGTGCCAGCAGCTTACCTAGCGGGGGTGAGCAGTTCTTC.

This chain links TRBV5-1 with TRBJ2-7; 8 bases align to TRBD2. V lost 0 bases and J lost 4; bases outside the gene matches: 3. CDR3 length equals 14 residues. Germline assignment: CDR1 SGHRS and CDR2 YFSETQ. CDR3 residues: CASSLAGGKYEQYF. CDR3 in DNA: TGCGCCAGCAGCTTGGCGGGAGGGAAGTACGAGCAGTACTTC.

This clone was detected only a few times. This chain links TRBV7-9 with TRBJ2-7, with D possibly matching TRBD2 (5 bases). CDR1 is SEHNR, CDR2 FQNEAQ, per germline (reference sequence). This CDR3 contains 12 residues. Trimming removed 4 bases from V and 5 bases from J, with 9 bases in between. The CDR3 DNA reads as TGTGCCAGCAGCTCGGGGTTGCACGAGCAGTACTTC. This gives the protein CASSSGLHEQYF.

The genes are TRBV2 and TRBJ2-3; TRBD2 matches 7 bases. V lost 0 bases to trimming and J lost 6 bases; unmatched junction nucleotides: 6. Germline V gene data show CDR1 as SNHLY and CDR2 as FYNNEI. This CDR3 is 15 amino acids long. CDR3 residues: CASSEATSQPDTQYF. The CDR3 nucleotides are TGTGCCAGCAGTGAAGCGACTAGCCAGCCCGATACGCAGTATTTT.

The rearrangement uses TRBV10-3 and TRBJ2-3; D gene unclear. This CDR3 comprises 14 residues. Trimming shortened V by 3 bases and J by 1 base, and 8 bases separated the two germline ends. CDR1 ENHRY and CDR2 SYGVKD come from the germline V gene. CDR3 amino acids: CAISDDARTDTQYF. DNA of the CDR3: TGTGCCATCAGTGATGACGCTCGCACAGATACGCAGTATTTT.

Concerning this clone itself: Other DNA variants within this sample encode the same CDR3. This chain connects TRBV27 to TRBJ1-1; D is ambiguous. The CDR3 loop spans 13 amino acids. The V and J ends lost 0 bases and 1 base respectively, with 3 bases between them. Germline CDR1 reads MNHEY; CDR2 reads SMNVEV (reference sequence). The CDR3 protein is CASSLSENTEAFF. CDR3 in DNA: TGTGCCAGCAGTTTATCAGAGAACACTGAAGCTTTCTTT.

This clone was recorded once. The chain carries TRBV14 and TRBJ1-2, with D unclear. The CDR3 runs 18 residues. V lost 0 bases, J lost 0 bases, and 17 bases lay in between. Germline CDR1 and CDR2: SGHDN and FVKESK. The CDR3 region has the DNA TGTGCCAGCAGCCAAGATTCCGGTGCGGCCTTAACTAACTATGGCTACACCTTC. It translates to CASSQDSGAALTNYGYTF.